These 5 T cell receptor beta chains were sequenced from one sample in a study of CD8 T cells in ankylosing spondylitis. TCRdb redid the calling of the 5' RACE reads with MiXCR, one entry per CDR3 protein. The sample gives some 150,000 distinct CDR3 sequences, 10% to 12% of which show up once; around 4.1% is in the top ten. The sample comprised blood, either unsorted or a sorted T cell fraction (not recorded which). The receptors come from a female donor with ankylosing spondylitis or in good health (not recorded which).

Only a few counts were recorded for this clonotype. This chain joins TRBV3-1 and TRBJ2-2; possible D gene TRBD1, 5 bases. V lost 2 bases, J lost 3 bases, and 10 bases lay in between. This CDR3 has 15 amino acids. Germline V gene data show CDR1 as LGHDT and CDR2 as YNNKEL (reference sequence). The CDR3 here is CASSQQGRDTGELFF. The CDR3 DNA is TGTGCCAGCAGCCAACAGGGCCGGGACACCGGGGAGCTGTTTTTT.

This clonotype was detected ten times or more. The chain joins TRBV3-1 to TRBJ2-2, with 8 positions matching TRBD2. CDR3 length equals 17 residues. Germline CDR1 reads LGHDT; CDR2 reads YNNKEL (reference sequence). V dropped 5 bases and J dropped 0; count of bases not matched to a gene: 8. CDR3 nucleotide sequence: TGTGCCAGCAGCTTCCCCGGGACTAGAACGAACACCGGGGAGCTGTTTTTT. The encoded protein is CASSFPGTRTNTGELFF.

This clonotype was recorded at least ten times. This chain links TRBV9 with TRBJ2-1; D unresolved. Germline V CDR1 and CDR2: SGDLS, YYNGEE. The V gene lost 0 bases and the J gene lost 1 base, with 8 bases spanning the gap. This CDR3 has 15 residues. CDR3 amino acids: CASSVVGVSYNEQFF. CDR3 DNA sequence: TGTGCCAGCAGCGTAGTTGGTGTTTCCTACAATGAGCAGTTCTTC.

In regard to this clonotype: A read error is possible here, since a much larger clone lies one base away. The chain joins TRBV19 to TRBJ2-5, with 7 bases identical to TRBD2. The CDR3 is 18 amino acids. Germline values: CDR1 LNHDA, CDR2 SQIVND (reference sequence). The trim removed 3 bases at V and 4 bases at J, leaving 17 bases unmatched. The CDR3 DNA reads TGTGCCAGTAGTATTCAGGGAGGGATCATCGGGACTATAGAGACCCAGTACTTC. Translated: CASSIQGGIIGTIETQYF.

Many counts were recorded for this clonotype. The chain has TRBV20-1 and TRBJ1-4; D possibly corresponds to TRBD1 (5 bases). This CDR3 spans 12 amino acids. The V end was cut by 6 bases, the J end by 7 bases, with 12 bases between. The germline CDR1 and CDR2 sequences are DFQATT and SNEGSKA (reference sequence). CDR3 DNA sequence: TGCAGTGCCGGGGGGGAAACTGAAAAACTGTTTTTT. This encodes CSAGGETEKLFF.